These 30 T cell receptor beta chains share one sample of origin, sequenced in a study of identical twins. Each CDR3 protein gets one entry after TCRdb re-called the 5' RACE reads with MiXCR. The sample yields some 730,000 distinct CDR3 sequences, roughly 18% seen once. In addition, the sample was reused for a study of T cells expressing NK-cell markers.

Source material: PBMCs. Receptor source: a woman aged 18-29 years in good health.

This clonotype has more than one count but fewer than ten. For the CDR3, the DNA is TGTGCCAGCAGCTTGCACAGAGATTCACCCCTCCACTTT. As protein: CASSLHRDSPLHF. The rearrangement joins TRBV5-5 to TRBJ1-6; no clear D. Looked up from germline, CDR1 is SGHKS and CDR2 is YYEKEE (reference sequence). The CDR3 extends over 13 amino acids. V gave up 1 base and J gave up 8 bases, with 7 bases separating them.

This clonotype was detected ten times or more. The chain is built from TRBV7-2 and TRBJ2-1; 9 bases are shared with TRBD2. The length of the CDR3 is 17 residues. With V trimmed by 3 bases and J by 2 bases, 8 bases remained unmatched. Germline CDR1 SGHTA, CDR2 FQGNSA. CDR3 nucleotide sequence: TGTGCCAGCAGCTTCCCTGTAGCGGGAGATACCTACAATGAGCAGTTCTTC. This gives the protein CASSFPVAGDTYNEQFF.

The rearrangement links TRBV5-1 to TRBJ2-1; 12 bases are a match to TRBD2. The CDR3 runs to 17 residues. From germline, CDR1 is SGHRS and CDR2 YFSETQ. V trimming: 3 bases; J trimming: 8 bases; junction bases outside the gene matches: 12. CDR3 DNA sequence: TGCGCCAGCAGCTCAAGGCCTAGCGGGGGGGCTGTACATGAGCAGTTCTTC. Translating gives CASSSRPSGGAVHEQFF. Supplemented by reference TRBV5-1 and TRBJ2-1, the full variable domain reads KAGVTQTPRYLIKTRGQQVTLSCSPISGHRSVSWYQQTPGQGLQFLFEYFSETQRNKGNFPGRFSGRQFSNSRSEMNVSTLELGDSALYLCASSSRPSGGAVHEQFFGPGTRLTVL.

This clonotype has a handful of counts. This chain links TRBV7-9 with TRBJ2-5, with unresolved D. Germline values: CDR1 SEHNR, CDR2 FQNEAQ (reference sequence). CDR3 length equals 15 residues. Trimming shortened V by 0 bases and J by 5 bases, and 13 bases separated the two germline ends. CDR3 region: CASSLALTGRETQYF. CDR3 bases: TGTGCCAGCAGCTTAGCTTTGACCGGACGGGAGACCCAGTACTTC.

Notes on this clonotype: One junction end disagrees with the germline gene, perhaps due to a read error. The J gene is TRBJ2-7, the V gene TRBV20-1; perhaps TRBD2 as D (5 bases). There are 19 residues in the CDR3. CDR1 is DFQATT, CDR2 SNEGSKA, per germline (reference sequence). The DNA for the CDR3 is TGCAGTACTAGAGAGCTCCAGCCTACAGCTCAACAAGTCTCCTACGAGCAGTACTTC. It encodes CSTRELQPTAQQVSYEQYF.

CDR3 DNA sequence: TGCGCCAGCAGCGAAGATGGGGGGGCCAAGGATGAGCAGTTCTTC. Translation gives CASSEDGGAKDEQFF. The genes are TRBV5-1 and TRBJ2-1; a weak D match, TRBD2 (7 bases). Germline CDR1 and CDR2: SGHRS and YFSETQ. The CDR3 consists of 15 residues. V lost 4 bases and J 8 bases, leaving 19 bases between the germline ends.

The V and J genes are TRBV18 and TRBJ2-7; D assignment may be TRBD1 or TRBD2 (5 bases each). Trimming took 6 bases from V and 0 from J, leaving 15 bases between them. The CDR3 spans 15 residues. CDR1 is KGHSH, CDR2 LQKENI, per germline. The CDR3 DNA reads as TGTGCCAGCTCCCCCCGGGACGGAGCCTCCTACGAGCAGTACTTC. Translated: CASSPRDGASYEQYF. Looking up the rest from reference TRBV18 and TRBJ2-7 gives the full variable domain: NAGVMQNPRHLVRRRGQEARLRCSPMKGHSHVYWYRQLPEEGLKFMVYLQKENIIDESGMPKERFSAEFPKEGPSILRIQQVVRGDSAAYFCASSPRDGASYEQYFGPGTRLTVT.

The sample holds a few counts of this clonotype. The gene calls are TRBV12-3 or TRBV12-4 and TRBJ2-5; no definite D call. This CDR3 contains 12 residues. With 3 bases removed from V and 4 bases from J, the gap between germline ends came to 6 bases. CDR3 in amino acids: CASSFLLETQYF. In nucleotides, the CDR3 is TGTGCCAGCAGTTTTTTACTAGAGACCCAGTACTTC.

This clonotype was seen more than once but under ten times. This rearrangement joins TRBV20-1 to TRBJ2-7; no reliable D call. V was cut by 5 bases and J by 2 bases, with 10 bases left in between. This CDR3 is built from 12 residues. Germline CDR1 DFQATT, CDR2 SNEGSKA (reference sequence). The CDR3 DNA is TGCAGTGCTCCAATATCCACCTACGAGCAGTACTTC. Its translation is CSAPISTYEQYF.

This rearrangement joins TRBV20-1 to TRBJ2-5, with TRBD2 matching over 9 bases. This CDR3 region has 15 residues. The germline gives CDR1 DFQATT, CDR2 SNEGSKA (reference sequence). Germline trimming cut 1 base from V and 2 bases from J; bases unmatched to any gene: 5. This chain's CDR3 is CSARVASGEQETQYF. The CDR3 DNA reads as TGCAGTGCTAGAGTGGCTAGCGGGGAACAAGAGACCCAGTACTTC.

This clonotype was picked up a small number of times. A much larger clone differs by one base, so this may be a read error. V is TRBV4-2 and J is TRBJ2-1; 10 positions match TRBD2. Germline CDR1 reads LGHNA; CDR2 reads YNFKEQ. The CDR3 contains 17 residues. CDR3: CAISPGLAGGLYNEQFF. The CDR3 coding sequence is TGTGCCATCAGCCCCGGGTTAGCGGGAGGCCTCTACAATGAGCAGTTCTTC.

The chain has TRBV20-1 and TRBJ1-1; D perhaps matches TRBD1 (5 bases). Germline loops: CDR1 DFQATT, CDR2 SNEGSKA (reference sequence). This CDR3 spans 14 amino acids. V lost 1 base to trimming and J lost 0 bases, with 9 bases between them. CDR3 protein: CSARVGTVNTEAFF. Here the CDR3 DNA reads TGCAGTGCTAGAGTAGGGACCGTGAACACTGAAGCTTTCTTT.

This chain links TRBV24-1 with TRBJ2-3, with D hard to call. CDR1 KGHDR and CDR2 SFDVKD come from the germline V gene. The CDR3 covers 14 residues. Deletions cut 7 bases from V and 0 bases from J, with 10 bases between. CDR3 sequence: CATRGKGSTDTQYF. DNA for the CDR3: TGTGCCACCAGGGGAAAAGGGAGCACAGATACGCAGTATTTT.

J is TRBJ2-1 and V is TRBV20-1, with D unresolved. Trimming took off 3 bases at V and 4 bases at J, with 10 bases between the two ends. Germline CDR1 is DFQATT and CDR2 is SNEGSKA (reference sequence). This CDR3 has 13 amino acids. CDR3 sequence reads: CSASNSTYNEQFF. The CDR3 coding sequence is TGCAGTGCTAGCAACTCCACTTACAATGAGCAGTTCTTC.

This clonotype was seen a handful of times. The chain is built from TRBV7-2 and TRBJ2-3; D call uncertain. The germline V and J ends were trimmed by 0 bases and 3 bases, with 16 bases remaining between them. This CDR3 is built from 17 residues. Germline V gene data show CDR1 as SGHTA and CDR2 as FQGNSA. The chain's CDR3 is CASSLAVLTYSTDTQYF. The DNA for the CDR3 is TGTGCCAGCAGCTTAGCAGTGTTGACGTACTCGACAGATACGCAGTATTTT.

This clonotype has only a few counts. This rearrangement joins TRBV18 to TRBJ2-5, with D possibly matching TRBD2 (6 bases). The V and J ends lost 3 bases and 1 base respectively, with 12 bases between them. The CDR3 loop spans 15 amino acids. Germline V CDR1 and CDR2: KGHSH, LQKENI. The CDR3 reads CASSPIGEAQETQYF. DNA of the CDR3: TGTGCCAGCTCACCTATAGGGGAGGCCCAAGAGACCCAGTACTTC.

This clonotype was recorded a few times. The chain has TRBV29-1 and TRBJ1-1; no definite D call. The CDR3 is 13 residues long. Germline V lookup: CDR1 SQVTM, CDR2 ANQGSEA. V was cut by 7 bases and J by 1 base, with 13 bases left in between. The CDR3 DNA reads TGCAGCGCAGCGGGGTACGAGAACACTGAAGCTTTCTTT. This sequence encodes CSAAGYENTEAFF.

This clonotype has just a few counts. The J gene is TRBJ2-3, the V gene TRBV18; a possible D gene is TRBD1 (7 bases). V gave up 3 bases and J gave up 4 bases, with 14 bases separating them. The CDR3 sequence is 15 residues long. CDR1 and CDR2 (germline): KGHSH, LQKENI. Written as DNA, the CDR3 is TGTGCCAGCTCACCGGGCCCAGGGGGGTCAGATACGCAGTATTTT. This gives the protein CASSPGPGGSDTQYF.

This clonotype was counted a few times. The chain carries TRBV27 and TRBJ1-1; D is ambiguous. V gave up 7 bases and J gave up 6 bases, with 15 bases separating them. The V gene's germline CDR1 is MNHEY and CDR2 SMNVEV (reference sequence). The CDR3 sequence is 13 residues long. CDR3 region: CASKGAVRSEAFF. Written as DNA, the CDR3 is TGTGCCAGCAAAGGCGCAGTCAGGTCTGAAGCTTTCTTT.

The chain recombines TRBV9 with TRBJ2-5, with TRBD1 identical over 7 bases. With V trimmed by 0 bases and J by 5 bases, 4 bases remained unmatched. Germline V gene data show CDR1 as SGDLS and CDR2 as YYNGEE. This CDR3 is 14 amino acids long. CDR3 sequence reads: CASSVGTGKETQYF. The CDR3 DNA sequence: TGTGCCAGCAGCGTAGGGACAGGAAAGGAGACCCAGTACTTC.

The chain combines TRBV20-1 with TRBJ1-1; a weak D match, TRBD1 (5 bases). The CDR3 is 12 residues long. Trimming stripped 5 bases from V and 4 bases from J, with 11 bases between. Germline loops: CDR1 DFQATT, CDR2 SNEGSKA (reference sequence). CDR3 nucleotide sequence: TGCAGTGCTCCTGACCAGGGCACTGAAGCTTTCTTT. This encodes CSAPDQGTEAFF.

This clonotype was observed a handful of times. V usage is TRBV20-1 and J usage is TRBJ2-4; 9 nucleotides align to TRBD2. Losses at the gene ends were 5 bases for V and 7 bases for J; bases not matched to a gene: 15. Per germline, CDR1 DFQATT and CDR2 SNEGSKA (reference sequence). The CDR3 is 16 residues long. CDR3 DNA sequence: TGCAGTGCTGGCCCTCCGTATGGCGGGAGGGTCAACATTCAGTACTTC. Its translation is CSAGPPYGGRVNIQYF.

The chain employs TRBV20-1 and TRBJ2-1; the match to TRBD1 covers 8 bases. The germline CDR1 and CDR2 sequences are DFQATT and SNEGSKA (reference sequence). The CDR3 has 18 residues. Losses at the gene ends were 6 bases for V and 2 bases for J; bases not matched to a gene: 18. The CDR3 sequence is CSAEDTQGGTRPYNEQFF. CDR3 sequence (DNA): TGCAGTGCCGAGGATACACAGGGGGGCACCCGACCCTACAATGAGCAGTTCTTC.

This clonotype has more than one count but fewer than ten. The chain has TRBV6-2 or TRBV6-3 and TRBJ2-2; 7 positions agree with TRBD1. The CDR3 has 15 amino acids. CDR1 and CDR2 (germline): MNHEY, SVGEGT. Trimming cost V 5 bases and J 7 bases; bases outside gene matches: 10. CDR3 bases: TGTGCCAGCAGTACCCCGGACAGGTTTAACGGGGAGCTGTTTTTT. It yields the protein CASSTPDRFNGELFF.

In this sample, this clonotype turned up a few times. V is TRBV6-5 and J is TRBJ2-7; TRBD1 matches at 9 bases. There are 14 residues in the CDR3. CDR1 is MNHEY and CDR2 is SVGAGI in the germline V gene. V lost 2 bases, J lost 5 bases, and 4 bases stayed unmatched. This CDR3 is CASSYGTGPHEQYF. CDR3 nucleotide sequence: TGTGCCAGCAGTTACGGGACAGGGCCCCACGAGCAGTACTTC.

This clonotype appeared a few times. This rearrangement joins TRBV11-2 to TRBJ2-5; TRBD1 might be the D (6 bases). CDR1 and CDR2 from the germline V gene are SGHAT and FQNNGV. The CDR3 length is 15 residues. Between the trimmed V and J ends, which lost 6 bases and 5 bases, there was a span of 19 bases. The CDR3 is CASRLPGTRTETQYF. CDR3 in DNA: TGTGCCAGCAGATTACCCGGGACACGGACGGAGACCCAGTACTTC.

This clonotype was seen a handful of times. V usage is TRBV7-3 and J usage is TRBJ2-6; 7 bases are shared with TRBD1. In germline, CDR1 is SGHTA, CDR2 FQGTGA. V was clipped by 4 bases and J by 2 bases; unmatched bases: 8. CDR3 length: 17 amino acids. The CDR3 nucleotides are TGTGCCAGCAGCTACGCGACAGGGCTGGCTGGGGCCAACGTCCTGACTTTC. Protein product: CASSYATGLAGANVLTF.

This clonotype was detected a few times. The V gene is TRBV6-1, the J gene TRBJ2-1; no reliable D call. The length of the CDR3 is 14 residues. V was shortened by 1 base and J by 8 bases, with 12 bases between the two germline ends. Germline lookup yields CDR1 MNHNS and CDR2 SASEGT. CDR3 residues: CASSEETPIDEQFF. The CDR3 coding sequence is TGTGCCAGCAGTGAAGAGACCCCAATTGATGAGCAGTTCTTC.

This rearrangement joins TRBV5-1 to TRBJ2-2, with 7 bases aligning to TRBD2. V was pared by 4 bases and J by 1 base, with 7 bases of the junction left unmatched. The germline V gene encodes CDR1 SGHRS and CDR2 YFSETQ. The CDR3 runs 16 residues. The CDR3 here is CASSPAQRENTGELFF. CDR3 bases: TGCGCCAGCAGCCCCGCCCAGCGGGAGAACACCGGGGAGCTGTTTTTT.

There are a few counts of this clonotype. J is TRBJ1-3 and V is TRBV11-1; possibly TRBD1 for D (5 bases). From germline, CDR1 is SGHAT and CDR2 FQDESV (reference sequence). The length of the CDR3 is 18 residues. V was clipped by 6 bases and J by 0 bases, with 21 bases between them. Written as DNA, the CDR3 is TGTGCCAGCAGTCCTACAGGTTCCAGTTCCTACTCTGGAAACACCATATATTTT. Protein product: CASSPTGSSSYSGNTIYF.